This entry concerns a single T cell receptor beta chain. What it binds is not known. The sample originates from a study of T cells in tuberculosis. Study-level results: Active tuberculosis TCR-alpha repertoires lay closer to GMM-specific TCRs than IGRA-negative controls, suggesting clonal expansion.

This CDR3 has 15 residues. In germline, CDR1 is LNHDA, CDR2 SQIVND (reference sequence). V lost 3 bases, J lost 9 bases, and 10 bases stayed unmatched. Generated by immunoSEQ multiplex PCR, the TCRdb table keeps only in-frame clones and is missing some. The sample shows some 40,000 clones, roughly 96% of them seen only once. Source material: PBMCs. The rearrangement joins TRBV19 to TRBJ2-1, with TRBD2 matching over 8 bases. The clonotype was recovered from a donor aged 10 to 29 with latent tuberculosis or without tuberculosis infection. The CDR3 here is CASSIQAGADLEQFF. CDR3 DNA: TGTGCCAGTAGTATCCAAGCGGGGGCCGACCTTGAGCAGTTCTTC.